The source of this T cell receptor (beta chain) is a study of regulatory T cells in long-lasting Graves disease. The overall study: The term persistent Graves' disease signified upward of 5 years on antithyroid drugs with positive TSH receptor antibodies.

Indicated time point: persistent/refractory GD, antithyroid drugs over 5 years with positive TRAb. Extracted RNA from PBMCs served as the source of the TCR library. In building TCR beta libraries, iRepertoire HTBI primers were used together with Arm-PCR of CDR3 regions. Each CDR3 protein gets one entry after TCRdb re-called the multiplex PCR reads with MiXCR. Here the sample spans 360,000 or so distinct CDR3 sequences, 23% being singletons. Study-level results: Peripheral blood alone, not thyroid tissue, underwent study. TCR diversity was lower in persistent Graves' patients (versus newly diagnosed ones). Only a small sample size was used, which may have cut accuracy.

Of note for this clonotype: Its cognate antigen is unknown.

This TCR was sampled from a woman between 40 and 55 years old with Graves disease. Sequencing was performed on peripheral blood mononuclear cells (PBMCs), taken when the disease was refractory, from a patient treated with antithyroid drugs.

CDR3 protein: CASSSETFSGSYEQYF. CDR3 in DNA: TGTGCCAGCAGCTCTGAGACCTTTAGCGGATCCTACGAGCAGTACTTC. This sequence joins TRBV7-9 and TRBJ2-7; TRBD2 is a possible D gene (6 bases). Per the germline V gene, CDR1 is SEHNR and CDR2 is FQNEAQ (reference sequence). CDR3 length: 16 residues. Between the trimmed V and J ends, which lost 4 bases and 1 base, there was a span of 17 bases.